Listed here are 21 T cell receptor beta chains from one sample, sequenced in a study of blood T cells in healthy people across ages (dated by TCRdb to 2013 to 2016). Libraries were constructed by 5' RACE. The run used an Illumina HiSeq 2500. A second PCR of about 7 to 12 cycles was performed with a sample-barcoded 5' primer and a J-beta primer mix. TCRdb itself trimmed the public reads at Q25 with fastp, ran MiXCR and retained productive beta chains. Every CDR3 protein is listed once, alongside the most common genes and DNA of its rows. In all, the sample holds almost 1 million distinct CDR3 sequences, and 45% to 60% of those were seen once. The top ten clonotypes cover 20% to 25% of the sample. Material: blood. These receptors all stem from an older woman in good health.

The CDR3 loop is CASMRLAGVEQFF. The CDR3, as DNA: TGTGCCAGCATGCGGCTAGCGGGGGTTGAGCAGTTCTTC. This chain connects TRBV2 to TRBJ2-1; 10 bases fit TRBD2. CDR1 SNHLY and CDR2 FYNNEI come from the germline V gene. The CDR3 loop spans 13 amino acids. J lost 9 bases, V lost 7 bases, and 6 bases had no gene match.

This chain connects TRBV7-9 to TRBJ1-6; no firm D call. CDR3 size: 15 residues. V was clipped by 4 bases and J by 7 bases, with 14 bases between them. CDR1 SEHNR and CDR2 FQNEAQ come from the germline V gene (reference sequence). CDR3 region: CASSSRAGLNSPLHF. The CDR3 DNA sequence: TGTGCCAGCAGCTCACGCGCAGGACTCAATTCACCCCTCCACTTT.

The rearrangement links TRBV4-3 to TRBJ2-1, with TRBD2 matching over 9 bases. This CDR3 region has 17 residues. Germline-derived CDR1 and CDR2 are LGHNA and YSLEER. The V segment lost 1 base and the J segment 7 bases; nucleotides outside the gene matches: 11. CDR3: CASSQVLGGRAGNEQFF. The DNA for the CDR3 is TGCGCCAGCAGCCAAGTGCTTGGCGGGAGGGCTGGGAATGAGCAGTTCTTC.

The gene calls are TRBV7-6 and TRBJ1-2; D possibly corresponds to TRBD1 (5 bases). The CDR3 contains 13 residues. V was clipped by 3 bases and J by 8 bases, with 13 bases between them. Germline values: CDR1 SGHVS, CDR2 FNYEAQ. The CDR3 DNA sequence: TGTGCCAGCAGCTTGATGGGGGATTACGGCTACACCTTC. This translates into CASSLMGDYGYTF.

The chain is built from TRBV4-2 and TRBJ2-5; no reliable D call. The CDR3 is 13 amino acids. Trimming shortened V by 4 bases and J by 5 bases, and 11 bases separated the two germline ends. Germline-derived CDR1 and CDR2 are LGHNA and YNFKEQ. This CDR3 reads CASSLHSRETQYF. The CDR3 nucleotides are TGTGCCAGCAGCCTCCATAGTCGGGAGACCCAGTACTTC.

The CDR3 DNA sequence: TGCGCCAGCAGCGGGGCAGGGGGAGATGGCTACACCTTC. This codes for CASSGAGGDGYTF. The chain recombines TRBV5-1 with TRBJ1-2; 7 positions match TRBD1. V lost 4 bases, J lost 6 bases, and 6 bases stayed unmatched. The germline CDR1 and CDR2 sequences are SGHRS and YFSETQ. This CDR3 region has 13 residues.

About this clonotype: A junction boundary mismatches the germline segment, possibly from a read error. V and J are TRBV5-5 and TRBJ1-1; TRBD1 is a possible D gene (6 bases). The CDR3 runs to 15 residues. The germline gives CDR1 SGHKS, CDR2 YYEKEE (reference sequence). This CDR3 is CAGSPRRGELTEAFF. CDR3 bases: TGTGCCGGCAGCCCCCGCAGGGGAGAACTCACTGAAGCTTTCTTT.

In its sample, this clonotype was seen once. The CDR3 reads CASSFRQTNEQFF. Here the CDR3 DNA reads TGTGCCAGCAGCTTTAGACAGACTAATGAGCAGTTCTTC. This chain connects TRBV5-4 to TRBJ2-1; maybe TRBD1 (5 bases). The CDR3 spans 13 residues. Trimming removed 2 bases at V and 7 bases at J, with 10 bases between. The germline V gene has CDR1 SGHNT and CDR2 YYREEE (reference sequence).

The chain carries TRBV20-1 and TRBJ2-1; 11 nucleotides agree with TRBD2. V lost 6 bases and J lost 12; bases outside the gene matches: 13. Germline CDR1 is DFQATT and CDR2 is SNEGSKA (reference sequence). The CDR3 totals 14 residues. The chain's CDR3 is CSARPGLAANWQFF. CDR3 sequence (DNA): TGCAGTGCGCGTCCGGGACTAGCGGCTAACTGGCAGTTCTTC.

The chain recombines TRBV12-3 or TRBV12-4 with TRBJ1-1, with D possibly being TRBD1 (5 bases). Trimming removed 5 bases at V and 0 bases at J, with 10 bases between. CDR3 size: 14 residues. The CDR3, as DNA: TGTGCCAGCAGTCCGACAGAGTTGAACACTGAAGCTTTCTTT. Its translation is CASSPTELNTEAFF.

This clonotype came up once. The CDR3 region is CASSSYRDTSSRARQYF. CDR3 nucleotide sequence: TGTGCCAGCAGCTCCTATCGGGACACGAGCTCTCGGGCGAGGCAGTATTTT. The V call is TRBV7-3, the J call TRBJ2-3; D may be TRBD1 (6 bases). CDR3 size: 17 residues. V dropped 4 bases and J dropped 11 bases, with 28 bases sitting between them. In germline, CDR1 is SGHTA, CDR2 FQGTGA. The full variable domain, completed using reference TRBV7-3 and TRBJ2-3, is GAGVSQTPSNKVTEKGKYVELRCDPISGHTALYWYRQSLGQGPEFLIYFQGTGAADDSGLPNDRFFAVRPEGSVSTLKIQRTERGDSAVYLCASSSYRDTSSRARQYFGPGTRLTVL.

This clonotype was found many times. The genes are TRBV12-3 or TRBV12-4 and TRBJ2-3; 10 bases are a match to TRBD2. The CDR3 spans 15 residues. V lost 7 bases, J lost 0 bases, and 4 bases stayed unmatched. The CDR3: CASTLAGASTDTQYF. DNA of the CDR3: TGTGCCAGCACCCTAGCGGGAGCCAGCACAGATACGCAGTATTTT.

This clonotype was detected only a few times. The chain uses TRBV10-3 and TRBJ2-5; 8 bases align to TRBD1. V trimming: 3 bases; J trimming: 1 base; junction bases outside the gene matches: 4. In germline, CDR1 is ENHRY, CDR2 SYGVKD. The CDR3 runs to 15 residues. CDR3 in amino acids: CAISDKTGGQETQYF. The CDR3 DNA sequence: TGTGCCATCAGTGATAAAACAGGGGGCCAAGAGACCCAGTACTTC.

The rearrangement uses TRBV20-1 and TRBJ1-4, with 7 positions matching TRBD1. After removal of 0 bases from V and 8 bases from J, the junction contained 9 bases not matched to a gene. The CDR3 has 15 residues. CDR1 and CDR2 from the germline V gene are DFQATT and SNEGSKA (reference sequence). The CDR3 coding sequence is TGCAGTGCTAGAGATCCTGGGACAGTACCCGAAAAACTGTTTTTT. Residues: CSARDPGTVPEKLFF.

V gene TRBV7-9 combines with J gene TRBJ2-1; 9 nucleotides align to TRBD1. V lost 6 bases, J lost 15 bases, and 12 bases stayed unmatched. The CDR3 sequence is 13 residues long. Germline CDR1 SEHNR, CDR2 FQNEAQ (reference sequence). CDR3 nucleotide sequence: TGTGCCAGCAGGCAAGACAGGGGGGGACTAAGGTTCTTC. Its translation: CASRQDRGGLRFF.

The gene calls are TRBV4-2 and TRBJ2-3, with D possibly being TRBD2 (7 bases). Per germline, CDR1 LGHNA and CDR2 YNFKEQ. CDR3 size: 17 residues. V lost 1 base, J lost 5 bases, and 19 bases lay in between. The CDR3, as DNA: TGTGCCAGCAGCCAAGTTGCGAGGGAGGGGGAAGAAGATACGCAGTATTTT. Translation: CASSQVAREGEEDTQYF.

The V and J genes are TRBV29-1 and TRBJ2-3, with TRBD1 identical over 7 bases. Trimming at V came to 6 bases and at J to 5 bases, leaving 8 bases not matched to a gene. CDR1 SQVTM and CDR2 ANQGSEA come from the germline V gene. The CDR3 has 13 residues. The DNA for the CDR3 is TGCAGCGTCGGGGACAGCGATGGAGATACGCAGTATTTT. Translated: CSVGDSDGDTQYF.

The V call is TRBV28, the J call TRBJ2-3; D not certain. This CDR3 region has 16 residues. The germline CDR1 and CDR2 sequences are MDHEN and SYDVKM. Trimming pared 3 bases from V and 1 base from J, leaving 14 bases between. The CDR3 reads CASSFPSDLGTDTQYF. CDR3 nucleotide sequence: TGTGCCAGCAGTTTTCCCTCTGACCTGGGCACAGATACGCAGTATTTT. The full variable domain, rest sourced from reference TRBV28 and TRBJ2-3, is DVKVTQSSRYLVKRTGEKVFLECVQDMDHENMFWYRQDPGLGLRLIYFSYDVKMKEKGDIPEGYSVSREKKERFSLILESASTNQTSMYLCASSFPSDLGTDTQYFGPGTRLTVL.

This clonotype was observed a handful of times. The genes are TRBV5-5 and TRBJ1-2; the D is unclear. Per germline, CDR1 SGHKS and CDR2 YYEKEE (reference sequence). This CDR3 has 16 residues. Trimming shortened V by 1 base and J by 8 bases, and 21 bases separated the two germline ends. CDR3 sequence: CASSLFRGILASGYTF. CDR3 coding DNA: TGTGCCAGCAGCTTGTTTAGAGGCATCTTGGCATCGGGCTACACCTTC.

The chain employs TRBV27 and TRBJ2-7; 7 nucleotides align to TRBD1. The germline V gene has CDR1 MNHEY and CDR2 SMNVEV (reference sequence). The length of the CDR3 is 13 residues. The junction had 6 bases not matched to a gene; V was cut back by 6 bases and J by 4 bases. CDR3 nucleotides: TGTGCCAGCAGGATGACAGGGACGTACGAGCAGTACTTC. This codes for CASRMTGTYEQYF.

This clonotype occurred a few times. The CDR3 spells CAISESTPGQKETQYF. The CDR3 bases are TGTGCCATCAGTGAGTCGACTCCGGGACAGAAAGAGACCCAGTACTTC. The gene calls are TRBV10-3 and TRBJ2-5, with TRBD1 identical over 7 bases. This CDR3 region has 16 residues. V lost 0 bases, J lost 3 bases, and 7 bases stayed unmatched. Germline-derived CDR1 and CDR2 are ENHRY and SYGVKD.